This T cell receptor (beta chain) is drawn from a study of blood T cell repertoires in COVID-19 (dated by TCRdb to about 2020). For the wider study: Samples covering the acute and convalescent phases of COVID-19 were provided by collaborators in the United States, Italy and Spain. The prospective study material was composed of cDNA or gDNA derived from T cells, B-cell-depleted T cells, or PBMCs. Subjects who had been exposed to COVID-19, were actively infected with it, or had recovered from it provided the deeply sampled blood TCRbeta repertoires that made up the dataset. A freely available public database, intended as a resource for researchers studying the immune response to SARS-CoV-2, is where the repertoires were released. Samples were obtained from the ongoing ImmuneRACE study (first 160 participants) and from some 1,300 subjects provided by 6 global collaborators. Nearly every sample came with metadata listing a de-identified subject ID, COVID-19 status, age in years and sex. Where HLA class I and class II types were available, the types were taken from metadata supplied by the sample provider, not from assay-based typing.

Paper-wide results and their limitations: Clinical and demographic metadata were provided uncurated, with the amount varying by source and participant.

CDR1 and CDR2 are drawn from the germline V gene: SGHAT, FQNNGV. The CDR3, cysteine through phenylalanine, is 19 amino acids long. CDR3 DNA only is kept here, 57 bases in frame from base 1. V and J are trimmed by 5 bases and 0 bases, and the gene matches miss 16 bases of the junction. The collaborating institutions used their own protocols to collect whole blood in K2EDTA tubes. For TCRbeta analysis, collaborator samples were shipped as frozen whole blood, as isolated PBMCs, or as DNA extracted from either sample type. TCRbeta CDR3 regions were amplified from genomic DNA by means of the immunoSEQ Assay, a bias-controlled multiplex PCR. As for how the authors treated the data: The number of nucleated cells in each sample was estimated from the amplification of reference gene primers within the assay. Sequence reads were collapsed and filtered to measure the absolute abundance of every unique TCRbeta CDR3 rearrangement. Productive Simpson clonality was computed per sample as the square root of Simpson's diversity index over productive rearrangements. Here the immuneACCESS table is served through TCRdb, limited to in-frame sequences with V and J called. Missing clones are a known gap in these copies; in checked studies unresolved V genes cover under half, and the rest lacks a known reason. The V and J calls and clone size come from that table; D and trimming were worked out from the DNA. This sample has fewer than 30,000 clones in its table, and around four fifths of those were observed once. The ten largest clones add up to approximately 7.8% of the sample.

Details on this clone: What this receptor recognizes is not known. No base qualities exist here, and no much larger clone lies one base off it.

Rearrangement joined TRBV11-2 to TRBJ2-1; 7 bases in between match TRBD2. What was sequenced was peripheral blood. The clonotype comes from a woman between 65 and 79 years old with active or convalescent COVID-19. The CDR3 sequence is CASSRRWEGPLSSYNEQFF. The nucleotides are TGTGCCAGCAGCCGCAGATGGGAGGGCCCGTTAAGCTCCTACAATGAGCAGTTCTTC.